A selection of T cell receptor beta chains follows, all from one sample in a study of T cell responses to AZD1222 COVID-19 vaccine. The assay was immunoSEQ multiplex PCR, and TCRdb's table has in-frame clones only and misses some. Of 150,000 to 200,000 clones listed, approximately 90% are singletons. Sequenced here: peripheral blood, sampled on day 0 of AZD1222 vaccination. The source of these receptors is an adult in good health. Both conserved end residues are part of each CDR3. The D gene is left open where the match is weak. Not every row has a clone size; where given, it reads once, few, many or a size class.

j_gene,d_gene,v_gene,abundance,CDR3aa,CDR3nt
TRBJ2-3,TRBD2,TRBV29-1,NA,CSAPTSGSFDTQYF,TGCAGCGCCCCGACTAGCGGGAGTTTTGATACGCAGTATTTT
TRBJ1-1,NA,TRBV19,few,CASRDITEAFF,TGTGCCAGTAGGGATATCACTGAAGCTTTCTTT
TRBJ2-2,NA,TRBV5-4,NA,CASSFMGLNTGELFF,TGTGCCAGCAGCTTTATGGGACTTAACACCGGGGAGCTGTTTTTT
TRBJ2-7,NA,TRBV5-5,NA,CASSPTSYEQYF,TGTGCCAGCAGTCCAACAAGCTACGAGCAGTACTTC
TRBJ1-4,TRBD1,TRBV19,NA,CASKTGGTNEKLFF,TGTGCCAGTAAGACAGGGGGCACTAATGAAAAACTGTTTTTT
TRBJ2-7,NA,TRBV29-1,NA,CSVKGRWGEQYF,TGCAGCGTGAAAGGTCGGTGGGGAGAGCAGTACTTC
TRBJ1-5,NA,TRBV30,NA,CAWSKGLGNQPQHF,TGTGCCTGGAGCAAGGGGCTGGGGAATCAGCCCCAGCATTTT
TRBJ2-7,TRBD1,TRBV27,once,CASSWAGTGSYEQYF,TGTGCCAGCAGTTGGGCCGGGACAGGCTCCTACGAGCAGTACTTC
TRBJ1-2,NA,TRBV21-1,once,CASSPRRGKWGGYTF,TGTGCCAGCAGCCCTAGGAGAGGGAAATGGGGTGGCTACACCTTC
TRBJ1-3,TRBD1,TRBV14,once,CASSQAGTGSRYYGNTIYF,TGTGCCAGCAGCCAAGCAGGGACAGGTTCCCGTTATTATGGAAACACCATATATTTT
TRBJ1-5,TRBD1,TRBV2,NA,CASSPGTGGDQPQHF,TGTGCCAGCAGTCCCGGGACAGGGGGCGACCAGCCCCAGCATTTT
TRBJ1-5,NA,TRBV27,NA,CASSQVNQPQHF,TGTGCCAGCAGCCAGGTAAATCAGCCCCAGCATTTT
TRBJ1-5,TRBD1,TRBV27,NA,CASSRTGTQQPQHF,TGTGCCAGCAGTCGGACAGGGACGCAGCAGCCCCAGCATTTT
TRBJ2-2,NA,TRBV5-4,NA,CASTTLTGELFF,TGTGCCAGCACCACACTCACCGGGGAGCTGTTTTTT